These 13 T cell receptor beta chains were sequenced from one sample in a study of blood T cell repertoires in COVID-19. TCRdb keeps only in-frame clones here, not all; method: immunoSEQ multiplex PCR. The sample yields 300,000 to 400,000 clones, approximately 87% seen once. The source material was peripheral blood. All receptors come from an older woman with COVID-19, enrolled during active disease.

The CDR3 sequence: CASSLLPGTNTEAFF. CDR3 coding DNA: TGTGCCAGCAGCTTACTACCAGGAACGAACACTGAAGCTTTCTTT. The gene calls are TRBV7-3 and TRBJ1-1; D ambiguous. Deletions cut 2 bases from V and 1 base from J, with 11 bases between. CDR1 SGHTA and CDR2 FQGTGA come from the germline V gene. The CDR3 length is 15 residues.

The rearrangement uses TRBV3-1 (or the pseudogene TRBV3-2) and TRBJ1-2; tentative D call: TRBD1 (5 bases). The CDR3 totals 15 residues. V was trimmed by 2 bases and J by 4 bases, leaving 14 bases between them. The germline gives CDR1 LGHDT, CDR2 YNNKEL (reference sequence). For the CDR3, the DNA is TGTGCCAGCAGCCAACGGTCCGGGGGTCTCTATGGCTACACCTTC. Translating gives CASSQRSGGLYGYTF.

The chain carries TRBV3-1 (or the pseudogene TRBV3-2) and TRBJ1-6; D not certain. CDR3 length: 12 amino acids. V was pared by 3 bases and J by 6 bases, with 3 bases between. CDR1 and CDR2 from the germline V gene are LGHDT and YNNKEL (reference sequence). CDR3 DNA sequence: TGTGCCAGCAGCCACCTTAATTCACCCCTCCACTTT. Amino acid sequence: CASSHLNSPLHF.

This chain connects TRBV11-3 to TRBJ2-7; 9 bases agree with TRBD1. With V trimmed by 1 base and J by 4 bases, 5 bases remained unmatched. This CDR3 region has 15 residues. Germline values: CDR1 SGHNT, CDR2 YENEEA. The chain's CDR3 is CASSLAGTGYYEQYF. The CDR3 DNA follows: TGTGCCAGCAGCTTAGCAGGGACAGGGTATTACGAGCAGTACTTC.

The rearrangement joins TRBV6-5 to TRBJ1-5, with 10 bases fitting TRBD1. V shed 6 bases and J 7 bases; nucleotides not matched to a gene: 6. The CDR3 loop spans 14 amino acids. Germline lookup yields CDR1 MNHEY and CDR2 SVGAGI. CDR3 DNA sequence: TGTGCCAGCAGGGACAGGGGGTTAGGGCAGCCCCAGCATTTT. Protein product: CASRDRGLGQPQHF.

The chain combines TRBV19 with TRBJ2-3, with 10 bases identical to TRBD2. The V gene's germline CDR1 is LNHDA and CDR2 SQIVND (reference sequence). CDR3 length: 15 residues. V was clipped by 5 bases and J by 1 base; unmatched bases: 3. In DNA form, the CDR3 reads TGTGCCAGTAGTGGAGGACTAGCGGGCACAGATACGCAGTATTTT. Protein product: CASSGGLAGTDTQYF.

This clone was detected once. The chain has TRBV5-1 and TRBJ1-2, with 7 nucleotides matching TRBD1. V shed 4 bases and J 0 bases; nucleotides not matched to a gene: 6. Germline CDR1 is SGHRS and CDR2 is YFSETQ. This CDR3 contains 15 residues. The CDR3 nucleotides read TGCGCCAGCAGCCTTGGAGGGGGCACTAACTATGGCTACACCTTC. Its protein product is CASSLGGGTNYGYTF.

The J gene is TRBJ1-1, the V gene TRBV5-6, with 10 nucleotides matching TRBD1. CDR3 size: 17 residues. Germline-derived CDR1 and CDR2 are SGHDT and YYEEEE. V lost 4 bases and J lost 3; bases outside the gene matches: 12. This CDR3 reads CASSLKLTGQGYTEAFF. In DNA, the CDR3 is TGTGCCAGCAGCCTAAAACTAACGGGACAGGGGTACACTGAAGCTTTCTTT.

Only a few counts were recorded for this clone. This sequence joins TRBV3-1 (or the pseudogene TRBV3-2) and TRBJ1-1, with 7 nucleotides matching TRBD1. With V trimmed by 4 bases and J by 12 bases, 8 bases remained unmatched. The V gene's germline CDR1 is LGHDT and CDR2 YNNKEL (reference sequence). The CDR3 has 12 residues. The CDR3 DNA reads as TGTGCCAGCAGCCGACAGGGTCGGATAACTTTCTTT. Translation: CASSRQGRITFF.

The J gene is TRBJ2-1, the V gene TRBV4-1, with 9 bases lining up with TRBD2. This CDR3 region has 15 residues. The germline V gene has CDR1 MGHRA and CDR2 YSYEKL. V was clipped by 4 bases and J by 7 bases; unmatched bases: 8. CDR3 DNA: TGCGCCAGCAGCCCGATTAGCGGGGGTCGAAATGAGCAGTTCTTC. Translating it yields CASSPISGGRNEQFF.

This clone was observed a handful of times. This CDR3 reads CASSESGGDTQYF. In DNA form, the CDR3 reads TGCGCCAGCAGTGAAAGCGGGGGTGATACGCAGTATTTT. The chain joins TRBV10-1 to TRBJ2-3; 8 bases line up with TRBD2. After removal of 3 bases from V and 6 bases from J, the junction contained 2 bases not matched to a gene. Germline CDR1 WNHNN, CDR2 SYGVQD (reference sequence). The CDR3 is 13 amino acids.

The chain carries TRBV7-2 and TRBJ2-2; perhaps TRBD1 as D (5 bases). The germline gives CDR1 SGHTA, CDR2 FQGNSA. The CDR3 totals 14 residues. Deletions cut 5 bases from V and 5 bases from J, with 12 bases between. The CDR3 coding sequence is TGTGCCAGCAGCCCATTTGCAGGGACCGGGGAGCTGTTTTTT. It codes for CASSPFAGTGELFF.

The rearrangement joins TRBV4-1 to TRBJ2-1; D is possibly TRBD2 (5 bases). Germline CDR1 reads MGHRA; CDR2 reads YSYEKL. V lost 1 base and J lost 3, with 10 bases in between. This CDR3 comprises 15 residues. CDR3 sequence: CASSQGLTLYNEQFF. As DNA, the CDR3 is TGCGCCAGCAGCCAAGGACTAACTCTCTACAATGAGCAGTTCTTC.